A single sample is the source of the 9 T cell receptor beta chains below, sequenced in a study of cytomegalovirus exposure and HLA in healthy donors. The PCR had 60 Vbeta and 13 Jbeta primers. Using immunoSEQ multiplex PCR, the repertoire was profiled, and TCRdb retains in-frame clones only, with some absent. The table shows around 150,000 clones, with approximately 60% occurring only once. The sample comprised PBMCs. These receptors were taken from an older woman in good health and CMV-seropositive.

V gene TRBV7-9 combines with J gene TRBJ1-1; no clear D gene. The germline V gene has CDR1 SEHNR and CDR2 FQNEAQ (reference sequence). The CDR3 spans 13 residues. V was pared by 2 bases and J by 3 bases, with 7 bases between. The CDR3 DNA reads as TGTGCCAGCAGCTTAATGAGGGACACTGAAGCTTTCTTT. Residues: CASSLMRDTEAFF. The full variable domain, with the rest looked up from reference TRBV7-9 and TRBJ1-1, is DTGVSQNPRHKITKRGQNVTFRCDPISEHNRLYWYRQTLGQGPEFLTYFQNEAQLEKSRLLSDRFSAERPKGSFSTLEIQRTEQGDSAMYLCASSLMRDTEAFFGQGTRLTVV.

The chain joins TRBV4-3 to TRBJ2-1; 12 nucleotides line up with TRBD2. Germline V lookup: CDR1 LGHNA, CDR2 YSLEER. V was clipped by 1 base and J by 9 bases; unmatched bases: 10. There are 17 residues in the CDR3. The DNA of the CDR3 is TGCGCCAGCAGCCAAGCGGGACTAGCGGGTAAGCTGGGTGAGCAGTTCTTC. Residues: CASSQAGLAGKLGEQFF.

V gene TRBV15 combines with J gene TRBJ2-2, with 7 bases that match TRBD1. The V gene end was trimmed by 2 bases and the J gene end by 5 bases; junction bases not matched to a gene: 5. Germline CDR1 is LNHNV and CDR2 is YYDKDF (reference sequence). The CDR3 is made up of 15 amino acids. CDR3 bases: TGTGCCACCAGCAGAACCCAGGGGGTGACCGGGGAGCTGTTTTTT. This codes for CATSRTQGVTGELFF.

This sequence joins TRBV19 and TRBJ2-2, with 9 bases aligning to TRBD1. With 6 bases clipped from V and 6 bases from J, the junction kept 8 bases outside the gene matches. The CDR3 runs 15 residues. Per the germline V gene, CDR1 is LNHDA and CDR2 is SQIVND (reference sequence). The CDR3 DNA reads TGTGCCAGTAGATTCCGGGACAGGGAATCCGGGGAGCTGTTTTTT. Translation: CASRFRDRESGELFF.

The chain combines TRBV5-1 with TRBJ2-5; the match to TRBD2 covers 8 bases. The CDR3 is made up of 16 amino acids. Trimming removed 0 bases from V and 1 base from J; junction bases left unmatched: 5. Germline CDR1 is SGHRS and CDR2 is YFSETQ. The CDR3 nucleotides are TGCGCCAGCAGCTTGGTGGCGGGAGGCCCCCAAGAGACCCAGTACTTC. This translates into CASSLVAGGPQETQYF.

This clone appeared a few times. The chain recombines TRBV5-4 with TRBJ2-2; TRBD2 agrees at 9 bases. The CDR3 runs to 16 residues. V lost 2 bases, J lost 3 bases, and 5 bases stayed unmatched. Per germline, CDR1 SGHNT and CDR2 YYREEE (reference sequence). CDR3 residues: CASSFGLAGHTGELFF. DNA of the CDR3: TGTGCCAGCAGCTTTGGGCTAGCGGGGCACACCGGGGAGCTGTTTTTT.

This chain uses TRBV19 with TRBJ2-7; no clear D. Trimming stripped 6 bases from V and 0 bases from J, with 9 bases between. This CDR3 contains 13 residues. CDR1 and CDR2 (germline): LNHDA, SQIVND (reference sequence). The DNA for the CDR3 is TGTGCCAGTAGACAGCCGAGCTCCTACGAGCAGTACTTC. Translating gives CASRQPSSYEQYF. The complete variable domain, with remaining parts taken from reference TRBV19 and TRBJ2-7, reads DGGITQSPKYLFRKEGQNVTLSCEQNLNHDAMYWYRQDPGQGLRLIYYSQIVNDFQKGDIAEGYSVSREKKESFPLTVTSAQKNPTAFYLCASRQPSSYEQYFGPGTRLTVT.

This clone was recorded a few times. V is TRBV19 and J is TRBJ1-1; D may be TRBD1 (5 bases). Germline CDR1 reads LNHDA; CDR2 reads SQIVND (reference sequence). This CDR3 has 16 residues. Trimming cost V 7 bases and J 0 bases, with 18 bases left between them. The CDR3 sequence: CASTIPGRGMNTEAFF. DNA of the CDR3: TGTGCCAGTACTATCCCTGGCCGGGGGATGAACACTGAAGCTTTCTTT.

This chain uses TRBV27 with TRBJ2-3; D gene uncertain. This CDR3 contains 15 residues. Trimming removed 0 bases at V and 1 base at J, with 8 bases between. Looked up from germline, CDR1 is MNHEY and CDR2 is SMNVEV (reference sequence). The CDR3 DNA reads as TGTGCCAGCAGTTTATCCCAAGTAGGCACAGATACGCAGTATTTT. Protein product: CASSLSQVGTDTQYF.